Below are 2 T cell receptor beta chains sequenced from a single sample in a study of blood T cell repertoires in COVID-19. Only in-frame clones appear in the TCRdb table, and some are missing; sequencing was by immunoSEQ multiplex PCR. The sample consists of roughly 670,000 clones, 85% to 90% of them appearing once. Sequenced material: peripheral blood. These receptors came from a woman aged 18-30 years with acute or convalescent COVID-19.

Only a few counts were recorded for this clone. The V and J genes are TRBV27 and TRBJ1-5; weak D call: TRBD1 (5 bases). CDR1 and CDR2 from the germline V gene are MNHEY and SMNVEV (reference sequence). Trimming stripped 4 bases from V and 7 bases from J, with 11 bases between. This CDR3 region has 13 residues. In DNA, the CDR3 is TGTGCCAGCAGTTCCCAGGGCAGGCAGCCCCAGCATTTT. Its protein product is CASSSQGRQPQHF.

V and J are TRBV2 and TRBJ1-5; maybe TRBD1 (6 bases). The V end was cut by 6 bases, the J end by 5 bases, with 14 bases between. Germline assignment: CDR1 SNHLY and CDR2 FYNNEI. This CDR3 has 14 amino acids. DNA for the CDR3: TGTGCCAGCAGCGAACAGGGCACCTATCAGCCCCAGCATTTT. The encoded protein is CASSEQGTYQPQHF.